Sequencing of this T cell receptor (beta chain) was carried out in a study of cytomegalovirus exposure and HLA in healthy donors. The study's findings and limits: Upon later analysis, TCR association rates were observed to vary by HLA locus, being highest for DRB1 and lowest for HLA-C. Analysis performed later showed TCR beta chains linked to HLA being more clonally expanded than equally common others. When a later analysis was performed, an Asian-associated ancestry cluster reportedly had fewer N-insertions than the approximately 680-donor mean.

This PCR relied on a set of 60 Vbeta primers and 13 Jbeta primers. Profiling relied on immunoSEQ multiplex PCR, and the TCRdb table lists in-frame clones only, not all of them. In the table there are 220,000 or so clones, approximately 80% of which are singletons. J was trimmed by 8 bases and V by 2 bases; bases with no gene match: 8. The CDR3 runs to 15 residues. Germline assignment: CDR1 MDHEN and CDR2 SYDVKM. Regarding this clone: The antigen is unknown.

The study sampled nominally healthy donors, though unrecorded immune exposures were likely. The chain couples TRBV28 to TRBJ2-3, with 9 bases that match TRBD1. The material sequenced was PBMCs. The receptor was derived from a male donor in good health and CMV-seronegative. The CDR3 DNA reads TGTGCCAGCAGTTTAGGGACAGGGAATGAAGGTACGCAGTATTTT. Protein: CASSLGTGNEGTQYF.